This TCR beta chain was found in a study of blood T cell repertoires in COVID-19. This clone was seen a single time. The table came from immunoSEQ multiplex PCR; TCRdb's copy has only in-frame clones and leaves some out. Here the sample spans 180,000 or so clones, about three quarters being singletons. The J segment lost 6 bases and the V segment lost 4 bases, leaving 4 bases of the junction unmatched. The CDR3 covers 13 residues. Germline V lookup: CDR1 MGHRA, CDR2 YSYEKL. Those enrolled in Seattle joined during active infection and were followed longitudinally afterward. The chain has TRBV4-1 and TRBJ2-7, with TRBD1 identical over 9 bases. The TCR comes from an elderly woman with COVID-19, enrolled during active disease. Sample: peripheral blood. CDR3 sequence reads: CASSRGQGTEQYF. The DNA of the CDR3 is TGCGCCAGCAGCCGGGGACAGGGAACCGAGCAGTACTTC.